The present entry profiles one T cell receptor (beta chain) with its context. Its antigen remains unknown. These data come from a study of T cell responses to AZD1222 COVID-19 vaccine. TCRdb's copy holds only in-frame clones and misses some; the assay was immunoSEQ multiplex PCR. The sample has 150,000 to 200,000 clones, around 92% seen once. The J segment lost 3 bases and the V segment lost 4 bases, leaving 6 bases of the junction unmatched. Germline values: CDR1 SGHTA, CDR2 FQGNSA. This CDR3 has 15 residues. Overall study findings and caveats: Most donors were white British, females outnumbered males, and clonal diversity was possibly underestimated. The study identified only six AZD1222 recipients as seropositive at baseline. Repertoires were collected only later (after the peak T cell response had occurred).

This clonotype was obtained from an adult who received the AZD1222 COVID-19 vaccine. Sequencing used peripheral blood, obtained 28 days after the second AZD1222 dose. The chain is built from TRBV7-2 and TRBJ1-1; 9 positions match TRBD1. CDR3 amino acids: CASSWGQGVYTEAFF. The CDR3, as DNA: TGTGCCAGCAGCTGGGGACAGGGAGTATACACTGAAGCTTTCTTT. The full variable domain, completed using reference TRBV7-2 and TRBJ1-1, is GAGVSQSPSNKVTEKGKDVELRCDPISGHTALYWYRQSLGQGLEFLIYFQGNSAPDKSGLPSDRFSAERTGGSVSTLTIQRTQQEDSAVYLCASSWGQGVYTEAFFGQGTRLTVV.